These 28 T cell receptor beta chains were sequenced from one sample in a study of blood T cell repertoires in COVID-19 (dated by TCRdb to 2020 to 2021). Libraries came from the immunoSEQ multiplex PCR assay. This immuneACCESS table, as held by TCRdb, lists in-frame sequences with V and J called but not all clones. Of the missing ones, under half trace to an unresolved V gene in checked studies; the others have no known cause. Across this sample there are 250,000 to 350,000 clones, with 88% seen only once. The ten largest clones add up to 10% to 12% of the sample. Sequenced input: peripheral blood. These receptors were taken from a woman in her 30s with COVID-19, enrolled during active disease.

The chain has TRBV11-2 and TRBJ2-1, with 12 bases that match TRBD2. From germline, CDR1 is SGHAT and CDR2 FQNNGV. CDR3 size: 16 residues. V lost 4 bases to trimming and J lost 7 bases; unmatched junction nucleotides: 8. The CDR3 sequence is CASSSSSGRVMNEQFF. In nucleotides, the CDR3 is TGTGCCAGCAGCTCGTCTAGCGGGAGGGTTATGAATGAGCAGTTCTTC. Filled out from reference TRBV11-2 and TRBJ2-1, the complete variable domain reads EAGVAQSPRYKIIEKRQSVAFWCNPISGHATLYWYQQILGQGPKLLIQFQNNGVVDDSQLPKDRFSAERLKGVDSTLKIQPAKLEDSAVYLCASSSSSGRVMNEQFFGPGTRLTVL.

The genes are TRBV30 and TRBJ1-1, with D perhaps matching TRBD1 (6 bases). The V end lost 3 bases, the J end lost 1 base, and 9 bases lay between the germline ends. Per the germline V gene, CDR1 is GTSNPN and CDR2 is SVGIG (reference sequence). CDR3 size: 13 residues. The CDR3 sequence is CAWRAGQNTEAFF. The CDR3 bases are TGTGCCTGGAGAGCGGGACAGAACACTGAAGCTTTCTTT.

This chain connects TRBV7-3 to TRBJ2-3; D may be TRBD2 (5 bases). CDR1 SGHTA and CDR2 FQGTGA come from the germline V gene. The V end was cut by 2 bases, the J end by 2 bases, with 11 bases between. This CDR3 region has 15 residues. Here the CDR3 reads CASSLDGMVTDTQYF. CDR3 nucleotides: TGTGCCAGCAGCTTAGACGGGATGGTCACAGATACGCAGTATTTT.

V gene TRBV3-1 (or the pseudogene TRBV3-2) combines with J gene TRBJ2-7, with TRBD1 matching 9 bases. This CDR3 is 16 amino acids long. Germline assignment: CDR1 LGHDT and CDR2 YNNKEL (reference sequence). The V and J ends lost 0 bases and 2 bases, in that order; junction bases with no gene match: 5. CDR3 coding DNA: TGTGCCAGCAGCCAAGATCAGGGACAGGGAGCCTACGAGCAGTACTTC. This gives the protein CASSQDQGQGAYEQYF.

The gene calls are TRBV5-1 and TRBJ2-2; D might be TRBD1 (5 bases). V was trimmed by 0 bases and J by 1 base, leaving 10 bases between them. Looked up from germline, CDR1 is SGHRS and CDR2 is YFSETQ. The CDR3 covers 16 residues. The CDR3 sequence: CASSLVPRVNTGELFF. The CDR3 DNA is TGCGCCAGCAGCTTGGTTCCCAGGGTGAACACCGGGGAGCTGTTTTTT.

This chain uses TRBV5-1 with TRBJ1-3; the match to TRBD1 covers 9 bases. J lost 3 bases, V lost 2 bases, and 12 bases had no gene match. There are 18 residues in the CDR3. The V gene's germline CDR1 is SGHRS and CDR2 YFSETQ. CDR3 bases: TGCGCCAGCAGCTTCAAGGGACAGGGTCAGAACTTTGGAAACACCATATATTTT. Translation gives CASSFKGQGQNFGNTIYF.

This clone occurred once. This chain joins TRBV5-6 and TRBJ2-2, with TRBD1 matching over 7 bases. This CDR3 has 15 amino acids. The junction had 6 bases not matched to a gene; V was cut back by 4 bases and J by 3 bases. Germline values: CDR1 SGHDT, CDR2 YYEEEE. CDR3 sequence: CASSLFGQDTGELFF. CDR3 coding DNA: TGTGCCAGCAGCCTTTTCGGACAGGACACCGGGGAGCTGTTTTTT. The full variable domain, its missing parts supplied by reference TRBV5-6 and TRBJ2-2, is DAGVTQSPTHLIKTRGQQVTLRCSPKSGHDTVSWYQQALGQGPQFIFQYYEEEERQRGNFPDRFSGHQFPNYSSELNVNALLLGDSALYLCASSLFGQDTGELFFGEGSRLTVL.

V gene TRBV15 combines with J gene TRBJ1-5; TRBD1 agrees at 7 bases. This CDR3 is built from 15 residues. The germline gives CDR1 LNHNV, CDR2 YYDKDF (reference sequence). Unmatched junction bases numbered 8, after V lost 5 bases and J lost 4 bases. The CDR3 region has the DNA TGTGCCACCAGCCAGGGGCTACAGGGGAATCAGCCCCAGCATTTT. This codes for CATSQGLQGNQPQHF.

The V call is TRBV10-3, the J call TRBJ2-5; D may be TRBD2 (5 bases). The CDR3 spans 14 residues. The germline gives CDR1 ENHRY, CDR2 SYGVKD. V lost 10 bases and J 4 bases, leaving 19 bases between the germline ends. CDR3: CATLPDQRRETQYF. In DNA, the CDR3 is TGTGCCACCCTCCCTGATCAGCGGAGAGAGACCCAGTACTTC.

This chain connects TRBV7-2 to TRBJ2-3; D uncertain. The ends were cut back, 2 bases at V and 5 bases at J, with 11 bases in the middle. Germline assignment: CDR1 SGHTA and CDR2 FQGNSA. CDR3 size: 14 residues. CDR3 nucleotides: TGTGCCAGCAGCTTAAAGCTGTTCAAAGATACGCAGTATTTT. This sequence encodes CASSLKLFKDTQYF.

This clone was found a few times. The chain employs TRBV2 and TRBJ2-3; TRBD1 is a possible D gene (8 bases). CDR1 and CDR2 from the germline V gene are SNHLY and FYNNEI. CDR3 length: 15 residues. V was shortened by 4 bases and J by 4 bases, with 15 bases between the two germline ends. The DNA for the CDR3 is TGTGCCAGCAGTGTGCGGACAGGGAGGGCAGATACGCAGTATTTT. Protein: CASSVRTGRADTQYF.

This clone was seen a handful of times. The rearrangement joins TRBV18 to TRBJ2-5, with 10 positions matching TRBD1. Per germline, CDR1 KGHSH and CDR2 LQKENI. This CDR3 spans 14 amino acids. V shed 3 bases and J 3 bases; nucleotides not matched to a gene: 1. The CDR3 bases are TGTGCCAGCTCACCCGGGACAGGGGAAGAGACCCAGTACTTC. It codes for CASSPGTGEETQYF.

This chain connects TRBV5-8 to TRBJ2-2, with D possibly being TRBD2 (6 bases). Trimming pared 4 bases from V and 4 bases from J, leaving 11 bases between. This CDR3 spans 14 amino acids. Germline V gene data show CDR1 as SGHTS and CDR2 as YDEGEE. The chain's CDR3 is CASSRGTGTGELFF. CDR3 bases: TGTGCCAGCAGCCGCGGGACGGGCACCGGGGAGCTGTTTTTT.

The V and J genes are TRBV19 and TRBJ1-6; 8 nucleotides agree with TRBD1. The CDR3 extends over 13 amino acids. The germline CDR1 and CDR2 sequences are LNHDA and SQIVND (reference sequence). V dropped 7 bases and J dropped 8; count of bases not matched to a gene: 4. The CDR3 loop reads CASTGQGDSPLHF. The CDR3 region has the DNA TGTGCCAGTACCGGACAGGGCGATTCACCCCTCCACTTT. Full variable domain (outside the CDR3, taken from reference TRBV19 and TRBJ1-6): DGGITQSPKYLFRKEGQNVTLSCEQNLNHDAMYWYRQDPGQGLRLIYYSQIVNDFQKGDIAEGYSVSREKKESFPLTVTSAQKNPTAFYLCASTGQGDSPLHFGNGTRLTVT.

The chain recombines TRBV7-9 with TRBJ1-2, with TRBD1 as a possible D gene (5 bases). This CDR3 is 14 amino acids long. Germline V CDR1 and CDR2: SEHNR, FQNEAQ (reference sequence). V was pared by 2 bases and J by 4 bases, with 11 bases between. The CDR3 loop reads CASSLPGIRYGYTF. The CDR3 DNA is TGTGCCAGCAGCTTACCAGGGATACGCTATGGCTACACCTTC. The full variable domain, its missing parts supplied by reference TRBV7-9 and TRBJ1-2, is DTGVSQNPRHKITKRGQNVTFRCDPISEHNRLYWYRQTLGQGPEFLTYFQNEAQLEKSRLLSDRFSAERPKGSFSTLEIQRTEQGDSAMYLCASSLPGIRYGYTFGSGTRLTVV.

CDR3 residues: CASSAGAQGQPQHF. The CDR3 DNA reads as TGTGCCAGCAGCGCGGGGGCCCAGGGTCAGCCCCAGCATTTT. The chain combines TRBV7-2 with TRBJ1-5, with TRBD1 as a possible D gene (6 bases). CDR3 length equals 14 residues. Germline CDR1 reads SGHTA; CDR2 reads FQGNSA. Trimming cost V 5 bases and J 6 bases, with 14 bases left between them.

J is TRBJ1-6 and V is TRBV11-2; tentative D call: TRBD1 (5 bases). Germline CDR1 SGHAT, CDR2 FQNNGV. This CDR3 has 15 amino acids. Trimming removed 6 bases at V and 10 bases at J, with 19 bases between. The CDR3 region has the DNA TGTGCCAGCAGAGATCTTAAAGGGGCCTCCTCACCCCTCCACTTT. Translating it yields CASRDLKGASSPLHF.

This clone showed up just once. The chain has TRBV7-2 and TRBJ2-6; TRBD1 is a possible D gene (6 bases). The V and J ends lost 5 bases and 0 bases respectively, with 14 bases between them. Germline-derived CDR1 and CDR2 are SGHTA and FQGNSA. The CDR3 length is 17 residues. The CDR3 DNA sequence: TGTGCCAGCAGCCTAAGGGGGATTCGCTCTGGGGCCAACGTCCTGACTTTC. Its protein product is CASSLRGIRSGANVLTF.

The chain joins TRBV2 to TRBJ1-1; a weak D match, TRBD1 (6 bases). The V gene lost 7 bases and the J gene lost 5 bases, with 17 bases spanning the gap. The germline V gene has CDR1 SNHLY and CDR2 FYNNEI. The CDR3 runs 14 residues. The CDR3 DNA reads TGTGCCAGCATCCTCGGCGGGGGGCGGACTGAAGCTTTCTTT. It yields the protein CASILGGGRTEAFF.

The rearrangement joins TRBV2 to TRBJ2-3; 8 positions match TRBD1. This CDR3 spans 16 amino acids. The germline V gene encodes CDR1 SNHLY and CDR2 FYNNEI. V shed 0 bases and J 10 bases; nucleotides not matched to a gene: 12. The CDR3 spells CASSEAVGQDSQAQYF. The CDR3 nucleotides are TGTGCCAGCAGTGAAGCGGTGGGACAGGACTCTCAGGCGCAGTATTTT. Full variable domain (remainder filled in from reference TRBV2 and TRBJ2-3): EPEVTQTPSHQVTQMGQEVILRCVPISNHLYFYWYRQILGQKVEFLVSFYNNEISEKSEIFDDQFSVERPDGSNFTLKIRSTKLEDSAMYFCASSEAVGQDSQAQYFGPGTRLTVL.

This chain joins TRBV28 and TRBJ2-7, with D tentatively TRBD2 (6 bases). This CDR3 comprises 15 residues. Trimming removed 1 base at V and 4 bases at J, with 14 bases between. CDR1 is MDHEN and CDR2 is SYDVKM in the germline V gene. CDR3 DNA: TGTGCCAGCAGTTTATTTTCGGGGGAAGAGTACGAGCAGTACTTC. Translating it yields CASSLFSGEEYEQYF. The full variable domain, completed using reference TRBV28 and TRBJ2-7, is DVKVTQSSRYLVKRTGEKVFLECVQDMDHENMFWYRQDPGLGLRLIYFSYDVKMKEKGDIPEGYSVSREKKERFSLILESASTNQTSMYLCASSLFSGEEYEQYFGPGTRLTVT.

This clone has a single count. The rearrangement uses TRBV19 and TRBJ1-5; D is possibly TRBD1 (5 bases). This CDR3 contains 14 residues. V lost 9 bases and J lost 6, with 18 bases in between. Germline V gene sequence: CDR1 LNHDA, CDR2 SQIVND (reference sequence). The chain's CDR3 is CASQSGVAGQPQHF. The CDR3 DNA sequence: TGTGCCAGCCAGTCGGGGGTCGCGGGTCAGCCCCAGCATTTT.

This clone was counted a single time. The chain has TRBV18 and TRBJ2-5, with a possible D match to TRBD1 (6 bases). Deletions cut 2 bases from V and 5 bases from J, with 18 bases between. The CDR3 is 16 amino acids. Germline values: CDR1 KGHSH, CDR2 LQKENI. The CDR3 nucleotides are TGTGCCAGCTCACCAAGGACAGACCCAAAGAGGGAGACCCAGTACTTC. This encodes CASSPRTDPKRETQYF.

The chain recombines TRBV11-3 with TRBJ2-1; 9 bases are a match to TRBD1. This CDR3 is built from 14 residues. Unmatched junction bases numbered 3, after V lost 5 bases and J lost 4 bases. Germline values: CDR1 SGHNT, CDR2 YENEEA. CDR3 residues: CASSPGQGYNEQFF. In DNA, the CDR3 is TGTGCCAGCAGCCCGGGACAGGGATACAATGAGCAGTTCTTC.

The rearrangement uses TRBV27 and TRBJ1-5; possibly TRBD1 for D (6 bases). The CDR3 consists of 15 residues. V was pared by 4 bases and J by 1 base, with 11 bases between. From germline, CDR1 is MNHEY and CDR2 SMNVEV (reference sequence). The CDR3 DNA sequence: TGTGCCAGCAGTTCCTACAGGGACAGCAATCAGCCCCAGCATTTT. It translates to CASSSYRDSNQPQHF.

The rearrangement joins TRBV11-3 to TRBJ2-2; 8 nucleotides match TRBD1. Germline CDR1 SGHNT, CDR2 YENEEA. V lost 3 bases, J lost 2 bases, and 5 bases stayed unmatched. The CDR3 is 16 residues long. The CDR3: CASSLGQGANTGELFF. The CDR3 coding sequence is TGTGCCAGCAGCTTGGGCCAGGGGGCCAACACCGGGGAGCTGTTTTTT.

The J gene is TRBJ1-5, the V gene TRBV6-1; 9 bases agree with TRBD1. V lost 4 bases to trimming and J lost 6 bases; unmatched junction nucleotides: 10. CDR3 length: 16 residues. In germline, CDR1 is MNHNS, CDR2 SASEGT. CDR3 amino acids: CASSAFGTGNSQPQHF. Written as DNA, the CDR3 is TGTGCCAGCAGTGCCTTCGGGACAGGGAACAGTCAGCCCCAGCATTTT.

V is TRBV10-2 and J is TRBJ1-6; tentatively, D is TRBD1 (6 bases). CDR3 length equals 15 residues. CDR1 is WSHSY and CDR2 is SAAADI in the germline V gene. The V and J ends lost 4 bases and 9 bases respectively, with 16 bases between them. The CDR3 loop reads CASSVGTPGRSPLHF. The CDR3 DNA follows: TGCGCCAGCAGTGTTGGGACACCTGGCCGTTCACCCCTCCACTTT.